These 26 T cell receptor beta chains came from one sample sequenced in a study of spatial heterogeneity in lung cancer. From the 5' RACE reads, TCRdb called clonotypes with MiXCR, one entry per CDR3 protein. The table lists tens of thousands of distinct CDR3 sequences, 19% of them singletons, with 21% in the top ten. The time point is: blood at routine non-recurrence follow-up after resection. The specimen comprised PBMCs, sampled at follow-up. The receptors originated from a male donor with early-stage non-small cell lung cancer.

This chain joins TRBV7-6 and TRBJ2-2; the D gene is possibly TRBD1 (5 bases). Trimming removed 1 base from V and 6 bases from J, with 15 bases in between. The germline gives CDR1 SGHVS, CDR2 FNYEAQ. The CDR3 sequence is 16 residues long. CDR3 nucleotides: TGTGCCAGCAGCTTAGAGGGGATTAACAATCCCGGGGAGCTGTTTTTT. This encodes CASSLEGINNPGELFF.

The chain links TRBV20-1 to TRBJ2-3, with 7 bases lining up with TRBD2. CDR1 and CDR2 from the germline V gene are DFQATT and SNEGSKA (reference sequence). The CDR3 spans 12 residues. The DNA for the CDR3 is TGCAGCCGGGGGGACCCAGGGGATACGCAGTATTTT. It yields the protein CSRGDPGDTQYF.

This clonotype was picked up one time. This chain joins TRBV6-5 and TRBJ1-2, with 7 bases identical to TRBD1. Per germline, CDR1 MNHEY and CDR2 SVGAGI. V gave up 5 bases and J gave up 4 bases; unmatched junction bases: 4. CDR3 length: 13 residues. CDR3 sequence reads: CASSRDSLYGYTF. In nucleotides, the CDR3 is TGTGCCAGCAGTCGGGACAGCCTCTATGGCTACACCTTC.

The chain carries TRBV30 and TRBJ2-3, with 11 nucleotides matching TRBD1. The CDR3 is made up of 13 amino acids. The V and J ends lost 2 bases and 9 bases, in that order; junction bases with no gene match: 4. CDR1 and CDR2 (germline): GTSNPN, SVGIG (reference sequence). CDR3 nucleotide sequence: TGTGCCTGGAGTCCCGGGACAGGGGGGACGCAGTATTTT. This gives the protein CAWSPGTGGTQYF.

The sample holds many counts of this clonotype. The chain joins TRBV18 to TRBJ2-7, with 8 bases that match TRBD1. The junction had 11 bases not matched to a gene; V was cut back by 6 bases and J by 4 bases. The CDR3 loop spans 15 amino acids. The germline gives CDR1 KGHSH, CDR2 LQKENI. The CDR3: CASSQTGASGYEQYV. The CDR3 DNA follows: TGTGCCAGCTCCCAGACAGGGGCATCGGGGTACGAGCAGTACGTC.

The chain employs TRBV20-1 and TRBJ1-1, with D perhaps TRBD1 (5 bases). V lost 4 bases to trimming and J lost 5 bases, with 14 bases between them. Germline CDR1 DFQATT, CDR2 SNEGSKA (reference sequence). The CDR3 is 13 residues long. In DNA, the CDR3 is TGCAGTGCTAAGAAGTTCCAGGGTACTGAAGCTTTCTTT. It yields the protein CSAKKFQGTEAFF.

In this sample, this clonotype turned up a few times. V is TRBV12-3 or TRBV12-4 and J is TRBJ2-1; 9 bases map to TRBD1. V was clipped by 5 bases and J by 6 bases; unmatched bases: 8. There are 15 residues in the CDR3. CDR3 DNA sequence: TGTGCCAGCAGTCTTACAGGGGGCGGGGGCAATGAGCAGTTCTTC. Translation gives CASSLTGGGGNEQFF.

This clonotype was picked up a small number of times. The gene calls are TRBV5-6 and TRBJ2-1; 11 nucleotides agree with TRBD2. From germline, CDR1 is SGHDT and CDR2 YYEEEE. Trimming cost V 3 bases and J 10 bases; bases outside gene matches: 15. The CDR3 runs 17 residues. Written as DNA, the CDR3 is TGTGCCAGCAGCTCCCTCCCACTAGCGGGAGTAGGAAGGGAGCAGTTCTTC. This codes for CASSSLPLAGVGREQFF.

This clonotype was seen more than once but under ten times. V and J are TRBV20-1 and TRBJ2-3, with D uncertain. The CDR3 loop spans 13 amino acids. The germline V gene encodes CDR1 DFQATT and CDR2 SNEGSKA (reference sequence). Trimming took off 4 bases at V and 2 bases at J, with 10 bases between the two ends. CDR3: CSATQSPTDTQYF. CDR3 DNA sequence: TGCAGTGCTACCCAGTCCCCCACAGATACGCAGTATTTT.

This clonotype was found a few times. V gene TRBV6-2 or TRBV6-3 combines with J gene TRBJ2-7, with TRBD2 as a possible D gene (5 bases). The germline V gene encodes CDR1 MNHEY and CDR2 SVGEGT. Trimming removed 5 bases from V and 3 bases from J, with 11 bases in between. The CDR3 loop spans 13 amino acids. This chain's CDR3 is CASSVGDRYEQYV. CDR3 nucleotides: TGTGCCAGCAGTGTCGGGGATCGCTACGAGCAGTACGTC.

The CDR3 is CASSRGGAAKNIQYF. The CDR3 nucleotides are TGTGCCAGCAGTCGCGGGGGGGCGGCCAAAAACATTCAGTACTTC. The chain joins TRBV6-2 or TRBV6-3 to TRBJ2-4; TRBD2 matches at 9 bases. Trimming took 5 bases from V and 1 from J; bases not matched to a gene: 3. This CDR3 is 15 amino acids long. The germline V gene encodes CDR1 MNHEY and CDR2 SVGEGT.

Here the CDR3 reads CASSLRTFGNQPQHF. The CDR3 DNA reads as TGTGCCAGCAGCTTACGGACATTTGGGAATCAGCCCCAGCATTTT. This chain links TRBV5-6 with TRBJ1-5; perhaps TRBD1 as D (5 bases). Trimming took off 2 bases at V and 4 bases at J, with 13 bases between the two ends. Per the germline V gene, CDR1 is SGHDT and CDR2 is YYEEEE. This CDR3 comprises 15 residues.

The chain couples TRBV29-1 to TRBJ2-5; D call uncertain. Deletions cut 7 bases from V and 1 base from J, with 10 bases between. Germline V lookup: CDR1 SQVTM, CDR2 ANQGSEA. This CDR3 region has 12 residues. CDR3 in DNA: TGCAGCGCGTCGATACTCCAAGAGACCCAGTACTTC. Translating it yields CSASILQETQYF.

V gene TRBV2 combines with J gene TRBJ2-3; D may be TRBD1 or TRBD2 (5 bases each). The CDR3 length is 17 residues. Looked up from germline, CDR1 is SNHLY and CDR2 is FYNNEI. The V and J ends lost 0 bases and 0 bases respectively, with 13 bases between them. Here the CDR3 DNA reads TGTGCCAGCAGTGAAGCGCTTCGAGGGGACAGCACAGATACGCAGTATTTT. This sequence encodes CASSEALRGDSTDTQYF.

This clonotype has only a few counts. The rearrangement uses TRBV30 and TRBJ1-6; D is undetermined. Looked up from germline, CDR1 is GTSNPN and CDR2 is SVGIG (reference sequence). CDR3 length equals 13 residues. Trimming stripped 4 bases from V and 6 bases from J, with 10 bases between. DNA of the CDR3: TGTGCCTGGAACCCAGGTCGTAATTCACCCCTCCACTTT. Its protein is CAWNPGRNSPLHF. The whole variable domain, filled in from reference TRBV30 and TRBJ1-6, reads SQTIHQWPATLVQPVGSPLSLECTVEGTSNPNLYWYRQAAGRGLQLLFYSVGIGQISSEVPQNLSASRPQDRQFILSSKKLLLSDSGFYLCAWNPGRNSPLHFGNGTRLTVT.

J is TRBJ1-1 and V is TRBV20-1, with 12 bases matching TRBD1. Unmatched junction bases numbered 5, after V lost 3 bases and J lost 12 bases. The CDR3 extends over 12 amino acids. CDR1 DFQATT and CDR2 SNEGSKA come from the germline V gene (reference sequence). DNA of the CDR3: TGCAGTGCTAGGGGACAGGGGGCTCTGACTTTCTTT. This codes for CSARGQGALTFF.

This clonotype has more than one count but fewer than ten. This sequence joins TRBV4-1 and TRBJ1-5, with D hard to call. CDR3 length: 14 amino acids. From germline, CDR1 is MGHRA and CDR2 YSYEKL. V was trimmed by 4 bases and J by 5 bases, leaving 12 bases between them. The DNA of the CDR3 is TGCGCCAGCAGCCTCGGCTTGATCGATCAGCCCCAGCATTTT. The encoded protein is CASSLGLIDQPQHF.

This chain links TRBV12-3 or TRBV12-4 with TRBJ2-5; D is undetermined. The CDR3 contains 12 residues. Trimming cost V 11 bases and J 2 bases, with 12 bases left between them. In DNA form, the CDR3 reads TGTGCCTCGAGACGGCAGCAAGAGACCCAGTACTTC. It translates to CASRRQQETQYF.

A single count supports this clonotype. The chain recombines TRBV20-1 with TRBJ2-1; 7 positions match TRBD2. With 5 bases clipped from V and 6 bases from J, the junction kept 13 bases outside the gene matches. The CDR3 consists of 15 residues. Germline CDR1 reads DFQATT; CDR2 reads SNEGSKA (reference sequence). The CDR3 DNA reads TGCAGTGCTTATAGCGGGCTGTCGAGGGTCAATGAGCAGTTCTTC. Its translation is CSAYSGLSRVNEQFF.

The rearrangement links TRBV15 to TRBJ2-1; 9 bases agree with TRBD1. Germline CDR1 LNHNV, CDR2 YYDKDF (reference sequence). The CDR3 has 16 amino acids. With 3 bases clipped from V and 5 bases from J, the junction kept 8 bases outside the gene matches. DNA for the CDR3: TGTGCCACCAGCAGTGGGTCGGGACAGGGCCACAATGAGCAGTTCTTC. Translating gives CATSSGSGQGHNEQFF. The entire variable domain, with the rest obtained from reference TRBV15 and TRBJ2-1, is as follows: DAMVIQNPRYQVTQFGKPVTLSCSQTLNHNVMYWYQQKSSQAPKLLFHYYDKDFNNEADTPDNFQSRRPNTSFCFLDIRSPGLGDTAMYLCATSSGSGQGHNEQFFGPGTRLTVL.

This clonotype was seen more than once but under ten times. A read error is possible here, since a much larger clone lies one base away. CDR3 amino acids: CASSVNTDTQYF. CDR3 sequence (DNA): TGTGCCAGCAGCGTAAACACAGATACGCAGTATTTT. The chain has TRBV9 and TRBJ2-3; D ambiguous. Per germline, CDR1 SGDLS and CDR2 YYNGEE. V lost 1 base and J 2 bases, leaving 2 bases between the germline ends. The CDR3 totals 12 residues.

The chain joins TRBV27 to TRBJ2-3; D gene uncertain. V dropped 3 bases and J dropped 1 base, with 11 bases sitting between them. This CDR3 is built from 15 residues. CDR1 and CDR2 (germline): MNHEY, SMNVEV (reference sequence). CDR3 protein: CASSLQRKRTDTQYF. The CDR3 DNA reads TGTGCCAGCAGTTTGCAACGGAAACGCACAGATACGCAGTATTTT.

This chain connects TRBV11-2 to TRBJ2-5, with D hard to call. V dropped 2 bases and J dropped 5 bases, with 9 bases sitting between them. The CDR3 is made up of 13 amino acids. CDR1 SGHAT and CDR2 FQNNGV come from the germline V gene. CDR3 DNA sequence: TGTGCCAGCAGCTTATTACCCCCGGAGACCCAGTACTTC. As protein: CASSLLPPETQYF.

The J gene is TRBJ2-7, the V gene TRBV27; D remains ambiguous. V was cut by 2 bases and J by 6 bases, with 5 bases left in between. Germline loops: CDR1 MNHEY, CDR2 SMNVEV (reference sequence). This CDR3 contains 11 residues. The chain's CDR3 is CASSLPREQYV. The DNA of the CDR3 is TGTGCCAGCAGTTTACCGCGCGAGCAGTACGTC.

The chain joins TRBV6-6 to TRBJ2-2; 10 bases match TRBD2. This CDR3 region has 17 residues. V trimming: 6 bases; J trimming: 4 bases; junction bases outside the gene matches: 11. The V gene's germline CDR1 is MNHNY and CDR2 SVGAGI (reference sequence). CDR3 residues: CASSSFRLAGRTGELFF. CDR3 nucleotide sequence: TGTGCCAGCAGCTCCTTCCGACTAGCGGGTCGCACCGGGGAGCTGTTTTTT.

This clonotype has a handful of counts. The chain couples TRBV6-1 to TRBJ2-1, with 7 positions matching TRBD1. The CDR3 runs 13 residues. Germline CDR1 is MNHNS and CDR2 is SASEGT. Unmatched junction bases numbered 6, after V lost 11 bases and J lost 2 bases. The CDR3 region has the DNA TGTGCCCTTGACAGGGCCCCCTACAATGAGCAGTTCTTC. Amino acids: CALDRAPYNEQFF.